Below, 12 T cell receptor beta chains from the same sample are listed, as sequenced in a study of blood T cell repertoires in COVID-19. Clones were read by immunoSEQ multiplex PCR, and TCRdb kept only the in-frame ones, dropping some. The table includes about 59,000 clones, approximately 80% detected once. The sample was peripheral blood. These receptor sequences come from a human donor in a cohort sampled during active COVID-19.

The chain employs TRBV30 and TRBJ2-1; 8 bases align to TRBD2. V lost 2 bases to trimming and J lost 3 bases; unmatched junction nucleotides: 3. Germline V lookup: CDR1 GTSNPN, CDR2 SVGIG (reference sequence). This CDR3 has 14 amino acids. CDR3 amino acids: CAWSPAGGYNEQFF. The DNA for the CDR3 is TGTGCCTGGAGTCCGGCGGGAGGCTACAATGAGCAGTTCTTC. Filled out from reference TRBV30 and TRBJ2-1, the complete variable domain reads SQTIHQWPATLVQPVGSPLSLECTVEGTSNPNLYWYRQAAGRGLQLLFYSVGIGQISSEVPQNLSASRPQDRQFILSSKKLLLSDSGFYLCAWSPAGGYNEQFFGPGTRLTVL.

The chain uses TRBV13 and TRBJ2-5; D is unresolved. CDR1 and CDR2 from the germline V gene are PRHDT and FYEKMQ (reference sequence). This CDR3 is built from 12 residues. V was clipped by 1 base and J by 5 bases, with 5 bases between them. The CDR3 bases are TGTGCCAGCAGCTTAGAACGGGAGACCCAGTACTTC. It is translated as CASSLERETQYF.

The chain combines TRBV5-1 with TRBJ1-1, with D possibly TRBD1 on 6 matching bases. Germline V gene data show CDR1 as SGHRS and CDR2 as YFSETQ. Trimming pared 0 bases from V and 1 base from J, leaving 13 bases between. CDR3 length equals 16 residues. CDR3 amino acids: CASSLGRQVRNTEAFF. DNA for the CDR3: TGCGCCAGCAGCTTGGGGAGACAGGTGAGGAACACTGAAGCTTTCTTT.

The chain employs TRBV11-1 and TRBJ2-3, with 7 bases lining up with TRBD2. After removal of 4 bases from V and 8 bases from J, the junction contained 15 bases not matched to a gene. The CDR3 consists of 16 residues. In germline, CDR1 is SGHAT, CDR2 FQDESV (reference sequence). The CDR3 region has the DNA TGTGCCAGCAGCTCCCTCGGGACTGGGAGGGCAGCTACGCAGTATTTT. Translating gives CASSSLGTGRAATQYF.

This chain connects TRBV7-2 to TRBJ2-3; TRBD2 agrees at 7 bases. This CDR3 spans 16 amino acids. In germline, CDR1 is SGHTA, CDR2 FQGNSA. The ends lost 1 base at V and 5 bases at J; junction bases unmatched: 9. This chain's CDR3 is CASSLVGAGAGDTQYF. The CDR3 DNA is TGTGCCAGCAGCTTAGTTGGGGCGGGAGCGGGAGATACGCAGTATTTT.

The chain joins TRBV27 to TRBJ1-1; TRBD1 agrees at 7 bases. The CDR3 sequence is 13 residues long. Trimming took 11 bases from V and 1 from J; bases not matched to a gene: 7. Germline lookup yields CDR1 MNHEY and CDR2 SMNVEV (reference sequence). The CDR3 DNA reads as TGTGCCTCGCGGACAGGCGAGAACACTGAAGCTTTCTTT. This codes for CASRTGENTEAFF.

The chain uses TRBV11-2 and TRBJ1-3; tentative D call: TRBD1 (5 bases). Per the germline V gene, CDR1 is SGHAT and CDR2 is FQNNGV. Trimming removed 2 bases from V and 4 bases from J, with 12 bases in between. This CDR3 is 15 amino acids long. The CDR3 is CASSLSGQGGNTIYF. CDR3 in DNA: TGTGCCAGCAGCTTATCGGGTCAGGGCGGAAACACCATATATTTT.

The rearrangement joins TRBV28 to TRBJ2-7, with TRBD2 matching over 9 bases. This CDR3 contains 13 residues. Germline V gene data show CDR1 as MDHEN and CDR2 as SYDVKM. The V gene end was trimmed by 11 bases and the J gene end by 6 bases; junction bases not matched to a gene: 11. CDR3 in amino acids: CASDGGGRAEQYF. CDR3 nucleotides: TGTGCCTCTGATGGTGGCGGGAGGGCCGAGCAGTACTTC.

This chain links TRBV5-1 with TRBJ2-3, with D possibly matching TRBD2 (6 bases). The CDR3 has 14 amino acids. Germline CDR1 reads SGHRS; CDR2 reads YFSETQ. Between the trimmed V and J ends, which lost 0 bases and 2 bases, there was a span of 7 bases. This chain's CDR3 is CASSLAGATDTQYF. As DNA, the CDR3 is TGCGCCAGCAGCTTGGCGGGAGCCACAGATACGCAGTATTTT. Together with reference TRBV5-1 and TRBJ2-3, the CDR3 gives the full variable domain: KAGVTQTPRYLIKTRGQQVTLSCSPISGHRSVSWYQQTPGQGLQFLFEYFSETQRNKGNFPGRFSGRQFSNSRSEMNVSTLELGDSALYLCASSLAGATDTQYFGPGTRLTVL.

This sequence joins TRBV5-4 and TRBJ1-2, with 8 bases identical to TRBD1. Germline CDR1 and CDR2: SGHNT and YYREEE (reference sequence). Germline trimming cut 0 bases from V and 6 bases from J; bases unmatched to any gene: 4. The CDR3 spans 14 residues. CDR3 region: CASSLARTGNGYTF. The CDR3 nucleotides read TGTGCCAGCAGCTTGGCCAGGACAGGGAATGGCTACACCTTC.

This clone was detected only a few times. The V and J genes are TRBV27 and TRBJ1-5, with 8 bases matching TRBD1. CDR3 length: 13 amino acids. Germline CDR1 is MNHEY and CDR2 is SMNVEV (reference sequence). V trimming: 5 bases; J trimming: 6 bases; junction bases outside the gene matches: 3. The DNA of the CDR3 is TGTGCCAGCAGTCGGACAGGGACTCAGCCCCAGCATTTT. Protein sequence: CASSRTGTQPQHF.

This clone was seen only once. The chain is built from TRBV28 and TRBJ1-2, with 8 bases fitting TRBD1. CDR3 length: 15 residues. Germline V gives CDR1 MDHEN, CDR2 SYDVKM. The ends lost 2 bases at V and 8 bases at J; junction bases unmatched: 10. CDR3 DNA: TGTGCCAGCAGTTTACTCCTCGGGCAGGGGGCGGGCTACACCTTC. It codes for CASSLLLGQGAGYTF.